This is a list of T cell receptor beta chains from one sample in a study of T cell repertoires in cytomegalovirus infection. TCRdb re-called the reads through MiXCR, storing one row per CDR3 protein. Here the sample spans tens of thousands of distinct CDR3 sequences, around a fifth being singletons. The antigens of these receptors remain unknown. The starting material was CD8+ T cells from cultured PBMCs, obtained from culture after CMV antigen stimulation. Every receptor here comes from a human donor in good health (CMV status not recorded). Some clones in this sample may be carry-over from other donors' samples. Each CDR3 is given without its conserved first and last residue.

>TRBV6-2/TRBV6-3|11
AIGTRDNQPQH
>TRBV28|12
ASSFRQGNTEAF
>TRBV27|13
ASNRGRVSGNEQF
>TRBV20-1|12
SARGAGANYGYT
>TRBV6-5|12
ASRDGTRDWGYT
>TRBV7-6|13
ASSLDQGYTGELF
>TRBV7-2|16
ASSSILGGGTGWETQY
>TRBV6-5|12
ASSYGGKNTEAF
>TRBV25-1|12
ASSEGLEAYEQY
>TRBV28|11
ASSWTRARAQF
>TRBV7-9|14
ASSPPGGQTNTEAF
>TRBV7-9|9
ASKGGYEQY
>TRBV7-6|12
ASSLAGTRNTIY
>TRBV6-5|13
ASSFGPHSGNTIY
>TRBV28|12
ASSPSGMWNIQY
>TRBV6-1|13
ASSEGQGAAYEQY
>TRBV7-9|11
ASSLTSAYEQY
>TRBV7-8|14
ASSLLFGDSGNTIC
>TRBV6-2/TRBV6-3|14
ASMVPRGPSAYEQY
>TRBV7-3|12
ASSPTGTTGELF
>TRBV7-2|11
ASSLDRNQPQH
>TRBV12-3/TRBV12-4|12
ASSFRGAWETQY
>TRBV7-6|13
ASSRGAGGSYEQY
>TRBV6-2/TRBV6-3|11
ASTQIRTGELF
>TRBV12-3/TRBV12-4|11
ASSSGGPGELF
>TRBV7-3|12
ASSTSGRNNEQF
>TRBV5-4|13
ASSPEGGRTGELF
>TRBV5-6|14
ASSSQTGTMNTEAF
>TRBV6-2/TRBV6-3|14
ASSYVASGFQETQY
>TRBV23-1|15
ASSQSELEQGEETQY
>TRBV6-4|14
ASSQEGGMSYNEQF
>TRBV20-1|12
SARSWQEHSPLH
>TRBV7-8|12
ATRRVANTGELF
>TRBV20-1|13
SARPTSMNPYEQY
>TRBV7-6|12
ASSLTGGNTEAF
>TRBV7-2|13
ASSLVAGGYNEQF
>TRBV7-6|12
ASSLGTNPYEQY
>TRBV6-2/TRBV6-3|18
ASSRMVRLGTFSSYNEQF
>TRBV7-9|12
ASSSWGHQETQY
>TRBV7-2|12
ASSLRVLEFEQY
>TRBV7-6|11
ASSHGRAYEQY
>TRBV7-3|13
ASSPREGPVYEQF
>TRBV20-1|13
SARDLRGRNNEQF
>TRBV7-8|12
ASVEGRGADTQY
>TRBV28|10
ASSLHRAEQY
>TRBV7-9|19
ASSLAIGTSGTRSLTYEQY
>TRBV12-3/TRBV12-4|16
ASSFLTSGRRGTDTQY
>TRBV7-9|12
ASSPTVGGTEAF
>TRBV7-2|14
ASSSAAGQPRYGYT
>TRBV6-5|10
ASRLGGGEQF
>TRBV20-1|15
SARDSGTSSYNSPLH
>TRBV7-3|14
ASSPAGGSRTGELF
>TRBV4-1|13
ASSQGWGRNYGYT
>TRBV9|13
ASSVEGRINTEAF